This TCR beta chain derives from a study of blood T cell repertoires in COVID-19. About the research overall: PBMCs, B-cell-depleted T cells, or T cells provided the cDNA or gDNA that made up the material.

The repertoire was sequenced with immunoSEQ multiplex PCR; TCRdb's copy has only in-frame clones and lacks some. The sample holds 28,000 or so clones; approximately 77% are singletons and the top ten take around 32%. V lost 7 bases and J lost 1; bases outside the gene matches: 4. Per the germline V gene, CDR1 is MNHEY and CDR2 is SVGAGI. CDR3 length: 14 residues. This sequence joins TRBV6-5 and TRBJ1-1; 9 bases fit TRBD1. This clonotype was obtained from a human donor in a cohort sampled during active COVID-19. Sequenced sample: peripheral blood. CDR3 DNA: TGTGCCAGCACCGGGACAGGGAAGAACACTGAAGCTTTCTTT. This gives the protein CASTGTGKNTEAFF.